These 32 T cell receptor beta chains were sequenced from one sample in a study of blood T cell repertoires in COVID-19. Sequenced by immunoSEQ multiplex PCR; TCRdb stores in-frame clones only, minus some. The data hold a few hundred thousand clones, with around 90% observed a single time. Sequences were obtained from PBMCs or T cells enriched from blood (not recorded which). Receptors were obtained from a woman younger than 45 who had recovered from COVID-19.

V and J are TRBV5-4 and TRBJ2-7, with TRBD2 as a possible D gene (5 bases). The CDR3 sequence is 15 residues long. V lost 0 bases to trimming and J lost 3 bases, with 13 bases between them. Germline V gives CDR1 SGHNT, CDR2 YYREEE (reference sequence). The CDR3: CASSLGPGTNYEQYF. CDR3 DNA sequence: TGTGCCAGCAGCTTGGGTCCGGGAACGAACTACGAGCAGTACTTC.

The rearrangement uses TRBV5-6 and TRBJ1-1; a possible D gene is TRBD1 (5 bases). CDR3 length: 16 residues. Trimming stripped 4 bases from V and 4 bases from J, with 20 bases between. The germline V gene encodes CDR1 SGHDT and CDR2 YYEEEE. The DNA of the CDR3 is TGTGCCAGCAGCCTCATGTCAGACGCCCAGGGCACTGAAGCTTTCTTT. This encodes CASSLMSDAQGTEAFF.

This chain connects TRBV28 to TRBJ1-6, with D uncertain. The ends were cut back, 3 bases at V and 7 bases at J, with 10 bases in the middle. In germline, CDR1 is MDHEN, CDR2 SYDVKM. The CDR3 is made up of 14 amino acids. This CDR3 reads CASSLGPRNSPLHF. DNA of the CDR3: TGTGCCAGCAGTTTGGGTCCCAGGAATTCACCCCTCCACTTT.

The chain joins TRBV10-3 to TRBJ1-2; TRBD1 agrees at 7 bases. The CDR3 spans 16 residues. J gave up 1 base and V 4 bases, and 9 bases lay outside the gene matches. The V gene's germline CDR1 is ENHRY and CDR2 SYGVKD. DNA for the CDR3: TGTGCCATCAGTGGTGGAGGGGGCAAGAATAACTATGGCTACACCTTC. Encoded protein: CAISGGGGKNNYGYTF.

A note on this clone: The same CDR3 can be traced to other DNA sequences in this sample. The gene calls are TRBV28 and TRBJ2-5; D is unclear. The CDR3 totals 12 residues. From germline, CDR1 is MDHEN and CDR2 SYDVKM. Trimming stripped 4 bases from V and 1 base from J, with 4 bases between. In DNA form, the CDR3 reads TGTGCCAGCAGTTCGGTCCAAGAGACCCAGTACTTC. This sequence encodes CASSSVQETQYF.

The chain is built from TRBV11-3 and TRBJ2-7, with D tentatively TRBD1 (5 bases). Germline CDR1 and CDR2: SGHNT and YENEEA. Trimming removed 2 bases from V and 4 bases from J, with 12 bases in between. This CDR3 contains 14 residues. Here the CDR3 reads CASSLRGALYEQYF. As DNA, the CDR3 is TGTGCCAGCAGCTTAAGGGGCGCATTATACGAGCAGTACTTC.

This rearrangement joins TRBV10-3 to TRBJ1-1, with TRBD1 identical over 8 bases. CDR3 length equals 14 residues. V lost 7 bases to trimming and J lost 5 bases; unmatched junction nucleotides: 9. CDR1 ENHRY and CDR2 SYGVKD come from the germline V gene. The CDR3 nucleotides are TGTGCCATCACCGGTACAGGGGGAGGGACTGAAGCTTTCTTT. It encodes CAITGTGGGTEAFF.

The V and J genes are TRBV5-4 and TRBJ2-1, with 10 bases matching TRBD2. J was trimmed by 2 bases and V by 4 bases; bases with no gene match: 3. Germline V gene lookup returns CDR1 SGHNT and CDR2 YYREEE (reference sequence). This CDR3 contains 15 residues. CDR3 residues: CASSGSGGAYNEQFF. DNA of the CDR3: TGTGCCAGCAGCGGCAGCGGGGGGGCCTACAATGAGCAGTTCTTC.

The chain has TRBV19 and TRBJ2-5, with 15 bases fitting TRBD2. CDR1 is LNHDA, CDR2 SQIVND, per germline (reference sequence). Trimming at V came to 3 bases and at J to 5 bases, leaving 19 bases not matched to a gene. The CDR3 has 21 amino acids. CDR3 nucleotide sequence: TGTGCCAGTAGTATCGAGGCACTCGGGACTAGCGGGGGGCCAGAGCACGAGACCCAGTACTTC. It specifies CASSIEALGTSGGPEHETQYF.

The chain recombines TRBV2 with TRBJ2-1; possibly TRBD2 for D (6 bases). V dropped 4 bases and J dropped 4 bases, with 14 bases sitting between them. The CDR3 contains 15 residues. Germline V gives CDR1 SNHLY, CDR2 FYNNEI. CDR3 in amino acids: CASSGASEIYNEQFF. The CDR3 DNA sequence: TGTGCCAGCAGTGGGGCTAGCGAGATATACAATGAGCAGTTCTTC. Based on the CDR3 plus reference TRBV2 and TRBJ2-1, the full variable domain is EPEVTQTPSHQVTQMGQEVILRCVPISNHLYFYWYRQILGQKVEFLVSFYNNEISEKSEIFDDQFSVERPDGSNFTLKIRSTKLEDSAMYFCASSGASEIYNEQFFGPGTRLTVL.

The chain joins TRBV5-6 to TRBJ2-7; possibly TRBD2 for D (6 bases). CDR1 and CDR2 (germline): SGHDT, YYEEEE. The germline V and J ends were trimmed by 1 base and 3 bases, with 11 bases remaining between them. This CDR3 comprises 14 residues. The CDR3 nucleotides are TGTGCCAGCAGCTTGCCGGGAGTAAGCTACGAGCAGTACTTC. Encoded protein: CASSLPGVSYEQYF. The variable domain in full, with the rest retrieved from reference TRBV5-6 and TRBJ2-7, is DAGVTQSPTHLIKTRGQQVTLRCSPKSGHDTVSWYQQALGQGPQFIFQYYEEEERQRGNFPDRFSGHQFPNYSSELNVNALLLGDSALYLCASSLPGVSYEQYFGPGTRLTVT.

The rearrangement joins TRBV7-8 to TRBJ2-5; D is possibly TRBD1 (5 bases). V was trimmed by 1 base and J by 1 base, leaving 10 bases between them. CDR3 length: 15 residues. Germline V gives CDR1 SGHVS, CDR2 FQNEAQ. The CDR3 loop reads CASSLGRVRQETQYF. The CDR3 nucleotides read TGTGCCAGCAGCTTAGGCAGGGTCCGCCAAGAGACCCAGTACTTC.

This sequence joins TRBV5-5 and TRBJ1-2, with a weak D call TRBD1 (5 bases). The CDR3 runs to 15 residues. Germline V gene data show CDR1 as SGHKS and CDR2 as YYEKEE (reference sequence). Trimming stripped 4 bases from V and 3 bases from J, with 16 bases between. The CDR3 DNA sequence: TGTGCCAGCAGCGCCGATGAATCAGGGTACTATGGCTACACCTTC. Protein product: CASSADESGYYGYTF.

This clone was detected once. The chain joins TRBV3-1 (or the pseudogene TRBV3-2) to TRBJ2-7; the D is unclear. This CDR3 region has 12 residues. Trimming stripped 4 bases from V and 8 bases from J, with 12 bases between. Germline loops: CDR1 LGHDT, CDR2 YNNKEL (reference sequence). CDR3: CASSPRGVKQYF. CDR3 DNA sequence: TGTGCCAGCAGCCCCCGAGGAGTAAAGCAGTACTTC.

The J gene is TRBJ2-7, the V gene TRBV11-2, with 13 bases aligning to TRBD2. The CDR3 runs 17 residues. The V and J ends lost 6 bases and 2 bases, in that order; junction bases with no gene match: 10. The germline V gene encodes CDR1 SGHAT and CDR2 FQNNGV. Written as DNA, the CDR3 is TGTGCCAGCAGTGCTCCCTCCGGACTAGCGGGAGCCTACGAGCAGTACTTC. As protein: CASSAPSGLAGAYEQYF.

V and J are TRBV9 and TRBJ2-3; no reliable D call. V lost 4 bases and J lost 3, with 6 bases in between. The CDR3 covers 12 residues. Germline V gene sequence: CDR1 SGDLS, CDR2 YYNGEE. CDR3 nucleotides: TGTGCCAGCAGCACACAAACAGATACGCAGTATTTT. It specifies CASSTQTDTQYF.

V and J are TRBV11-2 and TRBJ2-7; TRBD2 is a possible D gene (6 bases). The length of the CDR3 is 15 residues. The V and J ends lost 1 base and 4 bases respectively, with 14 bases between them. The germline CDR1 and CDR2 sequences are SGHAT and FQNNGV. CDR3 amino acids: CASSLVRVGGYEQYF. The CDR3 region has the DNA TGTGCCAGCAGCTTAGTACGGGTGGGGGGATACGAGCAGTACTTC.

The chain links TRBV28 to TRBJ2-7, with D possibly being TRBD1 (8 bases). Trimming took off 5 bases at V and 2 bases at J, with 16 bases between the two ends. CDR1 and CDR2 from the germline V gene are MDHEN and SYDVKM. This CDR3 is built from 15 residues. CDR3 bases: TGTGCCAGCAGTACACAGGGGGGGACCGCCTACGAGCAGTACTTC. Translation: CASSTQGGTAYEQYF.

J is TRBJ1-1 and V is TRBV6-5, with D hard to call. This CDR3 region has 14 residues. Germline V gene lookup returns CDR1 MNHEY and CDR2 SVGAGI. The germline V and J ends were trimmed by 4 bases and 0 bases, with 9 bases remaining between them. In DNA form, the CDR3 reads TGTGCCAGCAGTTTTGACCGGGTGAACACTGAAGCTTTCTTT. It specifies CASSFDRVNTEAFF.

The chain is built from TRBV5-4 and TRBJ2-1, with 13 bases matching TRBD2. Germline loops: CDR1 SGHNT, CDR2 YYREEE (reference sequence). CDR3 length: 16 amino acids. The V gene end was trimmed by 0 bases and the J gene end by 7 bases; junction bases not matched to a gene: 4. DNA of the CDR3: TGTGCCAGCAGCTTGGGGTGGACTAGCGGGAGTAATGAGCAGTTCTTC. This gives the protein CASSLGWTSGSNEQFF.

CDR3 nucleotides: TGTGCCAGCAGCGTAGAGGGGGGGGAGCTTGGCGATGAGCAGTTCTTC. Its protein is CASSVEGGELGDEQFF. The V call is TRBV9, the J call TRBJ2-1; D may be TRBD2 (7 bases). The CDR3 runs to 16 residues. Trimming stripped 0 bases from V and 8 bases from J, with 18 bases between. Germline CDR1 is SGDLS and CDR2 is YYNGEE.

The CDR3 DNA reads TGTGCCAGCAGCTTGAGGCTAGCGGGGGCCACCTACGAGCAGTACTTC. Its translation: CASSLRLAGATYEQYF. The V and J genes are TRBV5-4 and TRBJ2-7; 10 bases line up with TRBD2. The germline V gene encodes CDR1 SGHNT and CDR2 YYREEE (reference sequence). The CDR3 spans 16 residues. The trim removed 1 base at V and 2 bases at J, leaving 6 bases unmatched. Using reference TRBV5-4 and TRBJ2-7 for the parts outside the CDR3, the full variable domain is ETGVTQSPTHLIKTRGQQVTLRCSSQSGHNTVSWYQQALGQGPQFIFQYYREEENGRGNFPPRFSGLQFPNYSSELNVNALELDDSALYLCASSLRLAGATYEQYFGPGTRLTVT.

This clone was detected only a few times. The genes are TRBV28 and TRBJ1-4, with D unclear. Trimming removed 2 bases from V and 11 bases from J, with 12 bases in between. The CDR3 has 13 amino acids. CDR1 MDHEN and CDR2 SYDVKM come from the germline V gene. The CDR3 sequence: CASSLAKSGKLFF. The CDR3 DNA is TGTGCCAGCAGTTTAGCCAAGTCGGGGAAACTGTTTTTT.

The gene calls are TRBV28 and TRBJ1-2, with 7 bases that match TRBD1. The CDR3 runs 13 residues. The germline V gene has CDR1 MDHEN and CDR2 SYDVKM. Trimming took 10 bases from V and 2 from J; bases not matched to a gene: 7. CDR3 nucleotides: TGTGCCACCGTCGTCAGGGGGAACTATGGCTACACCTTC. Translating it yields CATVVRGNYGYTF.

V is TRBV6-2 or TRBV6-3 and J is TRBJ2-1; 8 nucleotides agree with TRBD2. This CDR3 comprises 17 residues. With V trimmed by 2 bases and J by 7 bases, 13 bases remained unmatched. Germline V gives CDR1 MNHEY, CDR2 SVGEGT. As DNA, the CDR3 is TGTGCCAGCAGTTACCCAGGACTAGCCCAGCTTGGGAATGAGCAGTTCTTC. Translating it yields CASSYPGLAQLGNEQFF.

The chain couples TRBV19 to TRBJ2-2; D is perhaps TRBD1 (6 bases). CDR3 length equals 15 residues. V lost 8 bases, J lost 4 bases, and 17 bases lay in between. Germline V gives CDR1 LNHDA, CDR2 SQIVND (reference sequence). The chain's CDR3 is CASGTGWGFTGELFF. The CDR3 DNA is TGTGCCAGTGGCACAGGGTGGGGGTTCACCGGGGAGCTGTTTTTT. Drawing the rest from reference TRBV19 and TRBJ2-2, the complete variable domain is DGGITQSPKYLFRKEGQNVTLSCEQNLNHDAMYWYRQDPGQGLRLIYYSQIVNDFQKGDIAEGYSVSREKKESFPLTVTSAQKNPTAFYLCASGTGWGFTGELFFGEGSRLTVL.

This clone was counted once. The chain combines TRBV27 with TRBJ2-1; 9 bases agree with TRBD2. After removal of 6 bases from V and 7 bases from J, the junction contained 4 bases not matched to a gene. CDR1 is MNHEY, CDR2 SMNVEV, per germline (reference sequence). The CDR3 runs to 13 residues. The CDR3 protein is CASSGGGANEQFF. The CDR3 region has the DNA TGTGCCAGCAGCGGCGGGGGGGCGAATGAGCAGTTCTTC.

V usage is TRBV11-3 and J usage is TRBJ2-2, with TRBD2 identical over 14 bases. Germline V lookup: CDR1 SGHNT, CDR2 YENEEA. There are 17 residues in the CDR3. V lost 3 bases and J lost 6; bases outside the gene matches: 6. The CDR3 is CASSLQGTSGSPGELFF. The CDR3 DNA sequence: TGTGCCAGCAGCTTGCAGGGGACTAGCGGGAGCCCCGGGGAGCTGTTTTTT.

This clone appeared once. The rearrangement joins TRBV10-3 to TRBJ2-2; tentatively, D is TRBD2 (5 bases). The V gene's germline CDR1 is ENHRY and CDR2 SYGVKD. The CDR3 is 12 amino acids. V lost 5 bases, J lost 6 bases, and 7 bases lay in between. For the CDR3, the DNA is TGTGCCATCAGTACTAGTCCCGGGGAGCTGTTTTTT. Amino acid sequence: CAISTSPGELFF.

This chain links TRBV20-1 with TRBJ1-4; D is undetermined. V was pared by 6 bases and J by 10 bases, with 9 bases between. Per germline, CDR1 DFQATT and CDR2 SNEGSKA (reference sequence). The length of the CDR3 is 10 residues. This chain's CDR3 is CSAPHAKLFF. In DNA, the CDR3 is TGCAGTGCCCCACACGCAAAACTGTTTTTT.

As regards this clone: One end of the junction does not line up with germline, which may come from a read error. The chain couples TRBV2 to TRBJ1-6; possibly TRBD1 for D (6 bases). The CDR3 is 15 residues long. Germline lookup yields CDR1 SNHLY and CDR2 FYNNEI. The CDR3 DNA is TGTACCAGCAGTGCCCGGGACACCTCGAATTCACCCCTCCACTTT. It translates to CTSSARDTSNSPLHF.

The chain links TRBV19 to TRBJ1-2; D remains ambiguous. There are 15 residues in the CDR3. CDR1 and CDR2 from the germline V gene are LNHDA and SQIVND (reference sequence). V was shortened by 4 bases and J by 4 bases, with 16 bases between the two germline ends. CDR3 in amino acids: CASSNPLGPGYGYTF. The DNA for the CDR3 is TGTGCCAGTAGTAACCCCCTGGGCCCAGGCTATGGCTACACCTTC.